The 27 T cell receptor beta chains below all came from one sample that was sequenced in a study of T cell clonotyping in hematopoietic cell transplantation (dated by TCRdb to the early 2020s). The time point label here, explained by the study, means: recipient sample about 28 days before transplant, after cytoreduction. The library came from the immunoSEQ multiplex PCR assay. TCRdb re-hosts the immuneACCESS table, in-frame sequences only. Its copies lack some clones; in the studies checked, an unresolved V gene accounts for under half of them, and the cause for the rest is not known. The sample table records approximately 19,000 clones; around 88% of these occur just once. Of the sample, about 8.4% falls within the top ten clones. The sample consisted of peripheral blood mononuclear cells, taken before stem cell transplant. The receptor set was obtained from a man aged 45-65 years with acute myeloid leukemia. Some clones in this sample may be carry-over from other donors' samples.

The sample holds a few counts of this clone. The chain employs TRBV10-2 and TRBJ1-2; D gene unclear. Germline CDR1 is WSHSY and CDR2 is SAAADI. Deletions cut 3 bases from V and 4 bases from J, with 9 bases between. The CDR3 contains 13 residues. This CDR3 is CASSDSRIYGYTF. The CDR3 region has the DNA TGCGCCAGCAGTGATTCCAGAATCTATGGCTACACCTTC.

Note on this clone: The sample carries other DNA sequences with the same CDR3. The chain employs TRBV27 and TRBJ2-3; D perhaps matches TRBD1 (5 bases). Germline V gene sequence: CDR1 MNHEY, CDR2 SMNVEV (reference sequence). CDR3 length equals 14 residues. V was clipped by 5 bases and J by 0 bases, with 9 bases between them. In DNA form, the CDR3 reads TGTGCCAGCAGTCTAACAGGAAGCACAGATACGCAGTATTTT. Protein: CASSLTGSTDTQYF.

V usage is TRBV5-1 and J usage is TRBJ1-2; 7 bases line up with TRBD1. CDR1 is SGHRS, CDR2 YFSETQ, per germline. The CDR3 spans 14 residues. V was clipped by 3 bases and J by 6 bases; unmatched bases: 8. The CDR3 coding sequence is TGCGCCAGCAGCTGGACCGGGACAGCCGATGGCTACACCTTC. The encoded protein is CASSWTGTADGYTF.

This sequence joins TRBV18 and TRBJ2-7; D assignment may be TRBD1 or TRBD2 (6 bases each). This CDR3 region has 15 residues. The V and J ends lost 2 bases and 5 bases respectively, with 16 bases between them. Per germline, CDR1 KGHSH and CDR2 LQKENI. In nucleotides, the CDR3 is TGTGCCAGCTCACCATCCGTAGGGGGGCAGGACGAGCAGTACTTC. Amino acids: CASSPSVGGQDEQYF. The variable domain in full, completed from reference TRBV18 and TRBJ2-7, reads NAGVMQNPRHLVRRRGQEARLRCSPMKGHSHVYWYRQLPEEGLKFMVYLQKENIIDESGMPKERFSAEFPKEGPSILRIQQVVRGDSAAYFCASSPSVGGQDEQYFGPGTRLTVT.

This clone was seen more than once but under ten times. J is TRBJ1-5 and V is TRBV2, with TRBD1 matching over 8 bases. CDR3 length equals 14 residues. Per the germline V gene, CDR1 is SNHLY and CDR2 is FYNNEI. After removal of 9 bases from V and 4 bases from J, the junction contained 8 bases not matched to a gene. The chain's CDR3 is CARGGTGGNQPQHF. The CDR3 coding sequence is TGTGCCAGGGGAGGTACAGGGGGAAATCAGCCCCAGCATTTT.

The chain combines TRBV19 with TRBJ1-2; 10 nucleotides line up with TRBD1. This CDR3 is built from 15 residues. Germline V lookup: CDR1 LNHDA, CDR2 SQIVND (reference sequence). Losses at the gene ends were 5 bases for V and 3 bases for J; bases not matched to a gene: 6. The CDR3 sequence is CASSFGTGEHYGYTF. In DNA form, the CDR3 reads TGTGCCAGTAGTTTCGGGACAGGGGAGCACTATGGCTACACCTTC.

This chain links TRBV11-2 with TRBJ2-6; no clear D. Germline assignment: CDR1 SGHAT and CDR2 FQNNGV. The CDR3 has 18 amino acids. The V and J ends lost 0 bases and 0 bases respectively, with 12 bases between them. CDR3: CASSLDLSQSSGANVLTF. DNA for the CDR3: TGTGCCAGCAGCTTAGATCTATCGCAGAGCTCTGGGGCCAACGTCCTGACTTTC.

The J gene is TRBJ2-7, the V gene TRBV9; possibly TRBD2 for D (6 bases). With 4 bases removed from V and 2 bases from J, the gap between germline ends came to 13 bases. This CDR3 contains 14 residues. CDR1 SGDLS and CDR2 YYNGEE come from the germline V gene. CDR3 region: CASSSRGNTYEQYF. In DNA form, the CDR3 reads TGTGCCAGCAGCTCGCGCGGGAATACCTACGAGCAGTACTTC.

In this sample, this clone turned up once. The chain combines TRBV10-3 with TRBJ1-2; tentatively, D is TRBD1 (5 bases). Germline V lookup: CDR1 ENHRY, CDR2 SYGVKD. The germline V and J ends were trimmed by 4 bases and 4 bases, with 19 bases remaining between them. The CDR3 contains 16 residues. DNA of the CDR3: TGTGCCATCAGTGGGACCCGGGGCCGAGAATTCTATGGCTACACCTTC. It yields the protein CAISGTRGREFYGYTF.

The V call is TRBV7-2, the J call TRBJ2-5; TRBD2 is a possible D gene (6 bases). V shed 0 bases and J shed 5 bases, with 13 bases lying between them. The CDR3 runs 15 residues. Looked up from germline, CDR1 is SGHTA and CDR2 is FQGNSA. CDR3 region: CASSLARGLGETQYF. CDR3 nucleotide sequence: TGTGCCAGCAGCTTAGCTCGGGGGTTGGGCGAGACCCAGTACTTC.

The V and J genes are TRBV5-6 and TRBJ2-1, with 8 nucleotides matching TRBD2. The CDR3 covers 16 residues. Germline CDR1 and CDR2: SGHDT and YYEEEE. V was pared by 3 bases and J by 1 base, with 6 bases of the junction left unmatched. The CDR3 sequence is CASSSSSGESYNEQFF. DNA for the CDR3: TGTGCCAGCAGCTCAAGTAGCGGGGAATCCTACAATGAGCAGTTCTTC.

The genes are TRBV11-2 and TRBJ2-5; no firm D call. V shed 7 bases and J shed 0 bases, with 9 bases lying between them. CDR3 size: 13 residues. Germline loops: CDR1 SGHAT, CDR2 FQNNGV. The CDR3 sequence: CASNLEYQETQYF. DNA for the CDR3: TGTGCCAGCAACCTCGAGTACCAAGAGACCCAGTACTTC.

CDR3: CASRGGSSYEQYF. The CDR3 coding sequence is TGTGCCAGCAGAGGGGGTAGCTCCTACGAGCAGTACTTC. The gene calls are TRBV28 and TRBJ2-7; D is possibly TRBD1 (6 bases). The CDR3 has 13 amino acids. Germline CDR1 MDHEN, CDR2 SYDVKM. V lost 6 bases, J lost 0 bases, and 9 bases lay in between.

The CDR3 loop reads CASSAPGTQETQYF. CDR3 coding DNA: TGTGCCAGCAGCGCGCCGGGAACCCAAGAGACCCAGTACTTC. The chain recombines TRBV9 with TRBJ2-5; D is possibly TRBD2 (5 bases). V lost 3 bases to trimming and J lost 1 base, with 10 bases between them. The CDR3 spans 14 residues. Germline CDR1 reads SGDLS; CDR2 reads YYNGEE.

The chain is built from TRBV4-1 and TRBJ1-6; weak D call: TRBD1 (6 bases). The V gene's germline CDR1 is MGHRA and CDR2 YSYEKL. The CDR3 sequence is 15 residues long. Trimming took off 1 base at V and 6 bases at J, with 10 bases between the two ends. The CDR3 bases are TGCGCCAGCAGCCAAGCGGCCAGGGGTAATTCACCCCTCCACTTT. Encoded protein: CASSQAARGNSPLHF.

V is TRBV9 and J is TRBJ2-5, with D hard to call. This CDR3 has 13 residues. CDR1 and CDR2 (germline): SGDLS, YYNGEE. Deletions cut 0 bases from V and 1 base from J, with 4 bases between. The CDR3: CASSVVPQETQYF. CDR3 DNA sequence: TGTGCCAGCAGCGTAGTCCCCCAAGAGACCCAGTACTTC.

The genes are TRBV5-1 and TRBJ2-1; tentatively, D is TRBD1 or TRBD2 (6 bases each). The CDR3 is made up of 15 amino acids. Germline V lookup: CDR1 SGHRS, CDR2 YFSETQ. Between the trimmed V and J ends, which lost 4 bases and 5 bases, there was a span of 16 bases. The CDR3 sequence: CASSPQKGGNNEQFF. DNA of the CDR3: TGCGCCAGCAGCCCGCAAAAGGGGGGTAACAATGAGCAGTTCTTC.

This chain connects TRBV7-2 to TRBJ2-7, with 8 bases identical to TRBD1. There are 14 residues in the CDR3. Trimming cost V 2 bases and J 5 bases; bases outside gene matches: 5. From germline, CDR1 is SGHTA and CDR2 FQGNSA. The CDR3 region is CASSLQGALDEQYF. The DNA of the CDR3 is TGTGCCAGCAGCTTACAGGGGGCTCTCGACGAGCAGTACTTC.

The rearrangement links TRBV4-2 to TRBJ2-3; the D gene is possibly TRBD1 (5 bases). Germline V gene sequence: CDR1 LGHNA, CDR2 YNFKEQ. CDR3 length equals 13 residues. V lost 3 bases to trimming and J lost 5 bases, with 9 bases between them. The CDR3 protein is CASSQAGIDTQYF. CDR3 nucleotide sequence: TGTGCCAGCAGCCAGGCAGGGATAGATACGCAGTATTTT.

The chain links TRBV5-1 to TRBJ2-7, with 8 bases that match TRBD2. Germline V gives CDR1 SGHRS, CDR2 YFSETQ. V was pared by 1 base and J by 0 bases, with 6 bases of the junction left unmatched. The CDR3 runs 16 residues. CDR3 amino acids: CASSLRGGPLSYEQYF. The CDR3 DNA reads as TGCGCCAGCAGCTTGCGCGGGGGGCCCCTCTCCTACGAGCAGTACTTC. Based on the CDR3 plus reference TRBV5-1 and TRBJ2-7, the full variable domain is KAGVTQTPRYLIKTRGQQVTLSCSPISGHRSVSWYQQTPGQGLQFLFEYFSETQRNKGNFPGRFSGRQFSNSRSEMNVSTLELGDSALYLCASSLRGGPLSYEQYFGPGTRLTVT.

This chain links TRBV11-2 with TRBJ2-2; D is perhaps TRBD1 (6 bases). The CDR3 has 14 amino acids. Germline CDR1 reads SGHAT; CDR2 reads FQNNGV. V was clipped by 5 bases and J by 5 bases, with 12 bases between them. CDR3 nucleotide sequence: TGTGCCAGCAGCCCAATTAGGGGGACCGGGGAGCTGTTTTTT. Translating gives CASSPIRGTGELFF.

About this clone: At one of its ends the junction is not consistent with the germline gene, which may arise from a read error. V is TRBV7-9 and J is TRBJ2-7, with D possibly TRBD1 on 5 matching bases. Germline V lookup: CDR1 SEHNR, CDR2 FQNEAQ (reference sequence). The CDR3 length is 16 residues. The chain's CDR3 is CASSLFYRAGSSEQYF. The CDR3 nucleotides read TGTGCCAGCAGCTTATTTTATCGGGCAGGGTCCTCCGAGCAGTACTTC.

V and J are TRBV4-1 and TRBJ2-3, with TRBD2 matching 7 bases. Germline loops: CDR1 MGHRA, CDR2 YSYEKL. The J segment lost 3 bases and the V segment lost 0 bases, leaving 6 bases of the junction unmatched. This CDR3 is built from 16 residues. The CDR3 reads CASSQDRLAATDTQYF. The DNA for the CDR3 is TGCGCCAGCAGCCAAGATCGGCTAGCGGCAACAGATACGCAGTATTTT.

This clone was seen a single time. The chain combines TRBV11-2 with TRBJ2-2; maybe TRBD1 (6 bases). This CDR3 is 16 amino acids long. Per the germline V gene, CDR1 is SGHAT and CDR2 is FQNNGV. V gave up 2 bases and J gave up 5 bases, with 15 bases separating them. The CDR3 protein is CASSLRQGTGTGELFF. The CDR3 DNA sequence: TGTGCCAGCAGCTTAAGGCAGGGGACGGGAACCGGGGAGCTGTTTTTT.

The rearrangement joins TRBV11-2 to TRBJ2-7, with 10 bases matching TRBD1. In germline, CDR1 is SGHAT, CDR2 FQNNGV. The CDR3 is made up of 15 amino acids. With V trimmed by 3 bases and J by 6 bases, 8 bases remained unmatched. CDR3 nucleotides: TGTGCCAGCAGCTTCCGGGACAGGGGTATGGGCGAGCAGTACTTC. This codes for CASSFRDRGMGEQYF.

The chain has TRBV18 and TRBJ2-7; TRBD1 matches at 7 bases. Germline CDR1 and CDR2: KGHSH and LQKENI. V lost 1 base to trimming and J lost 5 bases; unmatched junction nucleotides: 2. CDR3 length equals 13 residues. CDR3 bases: TGTGCCAGCTCACCACAGGGGGCCGACGAGCAGTACTTC. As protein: CASSPQGADEQYF.

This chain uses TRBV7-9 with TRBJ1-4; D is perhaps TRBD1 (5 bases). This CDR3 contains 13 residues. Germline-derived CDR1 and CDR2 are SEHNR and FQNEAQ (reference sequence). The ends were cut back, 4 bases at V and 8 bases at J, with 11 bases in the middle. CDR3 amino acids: CASSYRDGEKLFF. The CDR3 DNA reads TGTGCCAGCAGCTATAGGGACGGAGAAAAACTGTTTTTT.